Below, 9 T cell receptor beta chains from the same sample are listed, as sequenced in a study of radiation and T cells in renal cell carcinoma. As to time point: baseline pretreatment blood. Regarding treatment: 15 Gy SBRT to primary tumor, nephrectomy 4 weeks later. Measured with immunoSEQ multiplex PCR; TCRdb has only the in-frame clones, and not every one. The table lists 130,000 to 150,000 clones, roughly nine tenths of them singletons, with about 4% in the top ten. The sequenced sample was blood, obtained from a patient whose treatment included radiotherapy and nephrectomy. The receptors stem from an older woman with renal cell carcinoma.

The chain uses TRBV6-6 and TRBJ2-1; 8 bases are shared with TRBD1. V shed 5 bases, J shed 3 bases, and the junction held 3 bases outside the gene matches. This CDR3 comprises 14 residues. From germline, CDR1 is MNHNY and CDR2 SVGAGI (reference sequence). CDR3 region: CASSQGANYNEQFF. CDR3 DNA sequence: TGTGCCAGCAGTCAGGGGGCTAACTACAATGAGCAGTTCTTC.

The chain carries TRBV12-1 and TRBJ1-3. TRBV12-1 is described as a pseudogene. This CDR3 contains 10 residues. The CDR3 DNA sequence: TGTGCCAGCAACTTAAACACCATATATTTT. This translates into CASNLNTIYF.

The rearrangement links TRBV7-2 to TRBJ1-5; 8 positions agree with TRBD1. The CDR3 runs 15 residues. CDR1 is SGHTA and CDR2 is FQGNSA in the germline V gene. Trimming removed 5 bases from V and 2 bases from J; junction bases left unmatched: 5. The CDR3 loop is CASSPGTGRNQPQHF. The CDR3 nucleotides are TGTGCCAGCAGCCCAGGGACAGGACGCAATCAGCCCCAGCATTTT.

The chain joins TRBV4-1 to TRBJ2-5, with TRBD2 identical over 11 bases. V lost 3 bases and J lost 9; bases outside the gene matches: 3. The CDR3 is 13 amino acids. In germline, CDR1 is MGHRA, CDR2 YSYEKL. CDR3 loop: CASSQGTSGAQYF. The CDR3, as DNA: TGCGCCAGCAGCCAGGGGACTAGCGGTGCCCAGTACTTC.

A note on this clone: At one end the junction does not follow the germline gene, possibly because of a read error. The chain employs TRBV7-7 and TRBJ1-1, with D perhaps matching TRBD1 (5 bases). This CDR3 contains 13 residues. CDR1 and CDR2 (germline): SSHAT, FNYEAQ (reference sequence). In DNA, the CDR3 is TGTGCTAGCAGCTTAGACTTGGGGGGTGAAGCTTTCTTT. This gives the protein CASSLDLGGEAFF.

This chain uses TRBV21-1 with TRBJ2-7. TRBV21-1 counts as a pseudogene. The CDR3 is 15 residues long. This CDR3 reads CASSSLVSQGLEQYF. The CDR3 nucleotides are TGTGCCAGCAGCTCCCTCGTCTCCCAAGGGCTCGAGCAGTACTTC.

The CDR3 DNA sequence: TGCGCCAGCAGCCAAGAGGGACTAGCGGGGAGCGAGCAGTTCTTC. It is translated as CASSQEGLAGSEQFF. V gene TRBV4-3 combines with J gene TRBJ2-1, with 13 bases identical to TRBD2. The ends lost 0 bases at V and 10 bases at J; junction bases unmatched: 3. The CDR3 is 15 residues long. The germline gives CDR1 LGHNA, CDR2 YSLEER.

This sequence joins TRBV27 and TRBJ1-6; the match to TRBD1 covers 7 bases. The CDR3 is 16 residues long. V was pared by 0 bases and J by 6 bases, with 5 bases of the junction left unmatched. Germline V gene data show CDR1 as MNHEY and CDR2 as SMNVEV (reference sequence). The CDR3 loop reads CASSLSDRVRNSPLHF. CDR3 in DNA: TGTGCCAGCAGTTTATCCGACAGGGTCCGTAATTCACCCCTCCACTTT.

This clone came up a few times. The V call is TRBV19, the J call TRBJ1-2; D is undetermined. There are 13 residues in the CDR3. Germline loops: CDR1 LNHDA, CDR2 SQIVND (reference sequence). The V end was cut by 4 bases, the J end by 7 bases, with 13 bases between. CDR3 residues: CASSSWVLGGYTF. As DNA, the CDR3 is TGTGCCAGTAGTAGCTGGGTTCTAGGTGGCTACACCTTC. The full variable domain, its missing parts supplied by reference TRBV19 and TRBJ1-2, is DGGITQSPKYLFRKEGQNVTLSCEQNLNHDAMYWYRQDPGQGLRLIYYSQIVNDFQKGDIAEGYSVSREKKESFPLTVTSAQKNPTAFYLCASSSWVLGGYTFGSGTRLTVV.